This TCR beta chain was identified in a study of cytomegalovirus exposure and HLA in healthy donors. The PCR was carried out with 60 Vbeta primers and 13 Jbeta primers. Clones were read by immunoSEQ multiplex PCR, and TCRdb kept only the in-frame ones, dropping some. This repertoire includes about 40,000 clones. Deletions cut 5 bases from V and 1 base from J, with 12 bases between. This CDR3 is 15 amino acids long. Germline loops: CDR1 MGHRA, CDR2 YSYEKL. Comment on this clone: The antigen is not known.

Donors likely had unrecorded immune exposures despite being nominally healthy when sampled. Notes on the study in general: The investigators catalogued 150 to 200 TCR beta chains as cytomegalovirus-associated. According to an earlier analysis, most TCR beta V segments yielded productive rearrangements about 90% or about 30% of the time.

The sample consisted of PBMCs. The chain recombines TRBV4-1 with TRBJ2-1, with D possibly matching TRBD1 (5 bases). This receptor was identified in a woman in her thirties in good health and CMV-seronegative. In DNA, the CDR3 is TGCGCCAGCAGCACTCGGCCAGGGTCCTACAATGAGCAGTTCTTC. Translated: CASSTRPGSYNEQFF.